These 30 T cell receptor beta chains were sequenced from one sample in a study of beta chain features in type 1 diabetes. The antigens these receptors bind are not known. Study-wide results and limits: Significant though moderate, a shortening of TCRB CDR3s appeared in all four CD4+ subsets of Type 1 diabetes patients.

Expressed TCRB transcripts got sequenced, as all isolated RNA was reverse transcribed. Assay used: immunoSEQ multiplex PCR; TCRdb lists only in-frame clones, some missing. Of approximately 170,000 clones listed, around 8% are singletons. The sequenced sample consisted of central memory CD4+ T cells from blood. These receptors originate from a woman aged 40 to 50 with type 1 diabetes.

This chain joins TRBV7-2 and TRBJ1-6; no clear D. This CDR3 has 14 amino acids. CDR1 and CDR2 from the germline V gene are SGHTA and FQGNSA. Trimming shortened V by 0 bases and J by 10 bases, and 10 bases separated the two germline ends. This CDR3 reads CASSLAGEGSPLHF. CDR3 nucleotide sequence: TGTGCCAGCAGCTTAGCGGGAGAGGGATCACCCCTCCACTTT.

The chain has TRBV10-3 and TRBJ1-1, with D perhaps TRBD1 (6 bases). Trimming removed 10 bases at V and 7 bases at J, with 19 bases between. Germline V lookup: CDR1 ENHRY, CDR2 SYGVKD. The CDR3 has 13 amino acids. DNA of the CDR3: TGTGCCACCCTATCGGGGGGGCTGGATGAAGCTTTCTTT. Its translation: CATLSGGLDEAFF.

The rearrangement uses TRBV19 and TRBJ2-7; D is ambiguous. The germline gives CDR1 LNHDA, CDR2 SQIVND (reference sequence). The length of the CDR3 is 13 residues. Trimming removed 1 base from V and 6 bases from J, with 10 bases in between. CDR3 sequence reads: CASSIVAPAEQYF. DNA for the CDR3: TGTGCCAGTAGTATAGTGGCTCCCGCCGAGCAGTACTTC.

The V gene is TRBV9, the J gene TRBJ2-5; TRBD1 might be the D (6 bases). Germline CDR1 SGDLS, CDR2 YYNGEE. The V end was cut by 1 base, the J end by 4 bases, with 14 bases between. There are 15 residues in the CDR3. The CDR3 sequence: CASSVSSGHIETQYF. The CDR3 coding sequence is TGTGCCAGCAGCGTAAGTTCGGGACACATAGAGACCCAGTACTTC.

In its sample, this clone was seen a few times. This sequence joins TRBV7-9 and TRBJ2-7; D unclear. Looked up from germline, CDR1 is SEHNR and CDR2 is FQNEAQ (reference sequence). V shed 3 bases and J shed 1 base, with 7 bases lying between them. This CDR3 is 13 amino acids long. Written as DNA, the CDR3 is TGTGCCAGCAGCTTCGACACGTCCTACGAGCAGTACTTC. Amino acids: CASSFDTSYEQYF.

This clone was counted between two and nine times. This sequence joins TRBV5-1 and TRBJ2-6; D is perhaps TRBD2 (5 bases). The germline V and J ends were trimmed by 3 bases and 0 bases, with 7 bases remaining between them. This CDR3 has 15 residues. Germline CDR1 reads SGHRS; CDR2 reads YFSETQ. The CDR3 reads CASSSGFSGANVLTF. The CDR3 region has the DNA TGCGCCAGCAGCTCGGGGTTCTCTGGGGCCAACGTCCTGACTTTC.

The chain couples TRBV21-1 to TRBJ2-5; TRBD1, the table's D call, was not compared with the DNA. TRBV21-1 is an annotated pseudogene. The CDR3 has 15 amino acids. The CDR3 DNA follows: TGTGCCAGCCCCAGAATCCGGGACAGGGGAGAGACCCAGTACTTC. Protein product: CASPRIRDRGETQYF.

This clone was picked up a small number of times. The chain has TRBV2 and TRBJ2-5; 12 bases map to TRBD1. Germline V gene data show CDR1 as SNHLY and CDR2 as FYNNEI. The CDR3 contains 16 residues. V lost 7 bases to trimming and J lost 0 bases; unmatched junction nucleotides: 6. CDR3 loop: CASTGTGGFNQETQYF. The CDR3 DNA is TGTGCCAGCACCGGGACAGGGGGCTTTAACCAAGAGACCCAGTACTTC.

This clone was observed a few times. This chain connects TRBV9 to TRBJ1-1; a weak D match, TRBD1 (5 bases). V dropped 4 bases and J dropped 3 bases, with 10 bases sitting between them. The CDR3 length is 13 residues. CDR1 and CDR2 (germline): SGDLS, YYNGEE. The CDR3 loop reads CASSSGVHTEAFF. CDR3 sequence (DNA): TGTGCCAGCAGCTCGGGGGTACACACTGAAGCTTTCTTT.

This clone showed up just a few times. This rearrangement joins TRBV7-2 to TRBJ1-1; D ambiguous. The CDR3 covers 14 residues. Deletions cut 0 bases from V and 4 bases from J, with 9 bases between. Germline loops: CDR1 SGHTA, CDR2 FQGNSA. This CDR3 is CASSLAGIRTEAFF. The CDR3 coding sequence is TGTGCCAGCAGCTTAGCCGGGATCCGCACTGAAGCTTTCTTT. Full variable domain (outside the CDR3, taken from reference TRBV7-2 and TRBJ1-1): GAGVSQSPSNKVTEKGKDVELRCDPISGHTALYWYRQSLGQGLEFLIYFQGNSAPDKSGLPSDRFSAERTGGSVSTLTIQRTQQEDSAVYLCASSLAGIRTEAFFGQGTRLTVV.

This clone was observed a handful of times. The V call is TRBV4-2, the J call TRBJ1-1; TRBD1 aligns across 11 bases. V was clipped by 1 base and J by 4 bases; unmatched bases: 2. Germline CDR1 LGHNA, CDR2 YNFKEQ. The CDR3 totals 15 residues. Here the CDR3 reads CASSQADRGPTEAFF. CDR3 nucleotides: TGTGCCAGCAGCCAAGCGGACAGGGGGCCCACTGAAGCTTTCTTT.

This clone has more than one count but fewer than ten. The chain links TRBV20-1 to TRBJ2-5; D remains unclear. The CDR3 totals 11 residues. V lost 8 bases and J lost 5, with 12 bases in between. Germline lookup yields CDR1 DFQATT and CDR2 SNEGSKA (reference sequence). The CDR3 is CSPKSMETQYF. CDR3 bases: TGCAGTCCAAAGAGTATGGAGACCCAGTACTTC.

The CDR3 bases are TGTGCCAGCAGCAATATAGGGGAGGGGGAGCAGTTCTTC. It translates to CASSNIGEGEQFF. The chain joins TRBV11-2 to TRBJ2-1; TRBD2 matches at 7 bases. Unmatched junction bases numbered 8, after V lost 5 bases and J lost 10 bases. CDR1 is SGHAT, CDR2 FQNNGV, per germline. The CDR3 is made up of 13 amino acids.

This clone showed up just a few times. J is TRBJ2-7 and V is TRBV7-2, with 10 bases lining up with TRBD1. There are 15 residues in the CDR3. Per the germline V gene, CDR1 is SGHTA and CDR2 is FQGNSA. Unmatched junction bases numbered 7, after V lost 5 bases and J lost 3 bases. The CDR3 loop is CASSVDRGEVYEQYF. DNA for the CDR3: TGTGCCAGCAGCGTGGACAGGGGGGAAGTCTACGAGCAGTACTTC. The full variable domain, rest sourced from reference TRBV7-2 and TRBJ2-7, is GAGVSQSPSNKVTEKGKDVELRCDPISGHTALYWYRQSLGQGLEFLIYFQGNSAPDKSGLPSDRFSAERTGGSVSTLTIQRTQQEDSAVYLCASSVDRGEVYEQYFGPGTRLTVT.

This clone showed up just a few times. V usage is TRBV30 and J usage is TRBJ1-5; D unresolved. V shed 0 bases and J shed 1 base, with 10 bases lying between them. Germline lookup yields CDR1 GTSNPN and CDR2 SVGIG (reference sequence). The CDR3 spans 15 residues. The CDR3 is CAWSVPRGSNQPQHF. The CDR3 DNA reads TGTGCCTGGAGTGTACCCAGAGGGAGCAATCAGCCCCAGCATTTT.

The genes are TRBV28 and TRBJ1-1, with TRBD1 matching 7 bases. V lost 5 bases to trimming and J lost 5 bases; unmatched junction nucleotides: 5. The CDR3 totals 13 residues. CDR1 and CDR2 from the germline V gene are MDHEN and SYDVKM. The CDR3 here is CASSTFRGTEAFF. CDR3 DNA: TGTGCCAGCAGTACGTTCAGGGGGACTGAAGCTTTCTTT.

This clone was detected a few times. V is TRBV30 and J is TRBJ1-5; 8 bases align to TRBD1. CDR1 and CDR2 (germline): GTSNPN, SVGIG (reference sequence). The trim removed 1 base at V and 7 bases at J, leaving 6 bases unmatched. This CDR3 region has 14 residues. This chain's CDR3 is CAWSGPDRVQPQHF. CDR3 nucleotide sequence: TGTGCCTGGAGTGGTCCGGACAGGGTCCAGCCCCAGCATTTT.

This clone was observed a handful of times. A read error may account for a junction end that differs from germline. This rearrangement joins TRBV7-2 to TRBJ2-4, with 7 positions matching TRBD2. The germline V gene encodes CDR1 SGHTA and CDR2 FQGNSA. The CDR3 extends over 12 amino acids. The CDR3 DNA follows: TGTGCCAGCAGCTTAGACGGGGGGAGGAGCGACTTC. It specifies CASSLDGGRSDF.

This rearrangement joins TRBV7-6 to TRBJ2-1, with 9 bases aligning to TRBD2. Germline V CDR1 and CDR2: SGHVS, FNYEAQ. The V gene end was trimmed by 1 base and the J gene end by 6 bases; junction bases not matched to a gene: 7. The CDR3 length is 16 residues. The CDR3, as DNA: TGTGCCAGCAGCTTAGAAAGTAGCGGGAGATCCAATGAGCAGTTCTTC. This encodes CASSLESSGRSNEQFF.

The rearrangement links TRBV19 to TRBJ2-5; 13 bases align to TRBD2. V shed 4 bases and J 5 bases; nucleotides not matched to a gene: 4. The germline CDR1 and CDR2 sequences are LNHDA and SQIVND (reference sequence). The CDR3 extends over 15 amino acids. The CDR3 loop reads CASSSGLAGVETQYF. The CDR3, as DNA: TGTGCCAGTAGTAGCGGACTAGCGGGGGTCGAGACCCAGTACTTC.

The chain employs TRBV18 and TRBJ2-1, with D possibly TRBD2 on 6 matching bases. The CDR3 extends over 16 amino acids. Germline V gene data show CDR1 as KGHSH and CDR2 as LQKENI. Trimming took off 3 bases at V and 7 bases at J, with 19 bases between the two ends. The CDR3 loop is CASSPRAGRLGNEQFF. The CDR3 coding sequence is TGTGCCAGCTCACCCAGGGCGGGGAGGCTTGGGAATGAGCAGTTCTTC.

The V gene is TRBV4-1, the J gene TRBJ2-3; 7 bases match TRBD1. J was trimmed by 1 base and V by 5 bases; bases with no gene match: 6. CDR1 is MGHRA and CDR2 is YSYEKL in the germline V gene. CDR3 length: 15 residues. Written as DNA, the CDR3 is TGCGCCAGCAGCAAGGAAGGGGGCGGCACAGATACGCAGTATTTT. Residues: CASSKEGGGTDTQYF.

The rearrangement links TRBV5-4 to TRBJ2-7; D is ambiguous. With 3 bases removed from V and 6 bases from J, the gap between germline ends came to 13 bases. CDR1 SGHNT and CDR2 YYREEE come from the germline V gene (reference sequence). The CDR3 is 13 amino acids. The DNA of the CDR3 is TGTGCCAGCAGCTCGACACAATTACGCGAGCAGTACTTC. Translated: CASSSTQLREQYF.

V usage is TRBV2 and J usage is TRBJ1-1, with 7 positions matching TRBD1. This CDR3 is built from 14 residues. V was pared by 7 bases and J by 0 bases, with 5 bases of the junction left unmatched. Germline V gene sequence: CDR1 SNHLY, CDR2 FYNNEI. The CDR3 here is CASNPGQLNTEAFF. CDR3 DNA: TGTGCCAGCAACCCGGGACAGCTGAACACTGAAGCTTTCTTT.

The CDR3 protein is CASSLDLQGNEKLFF. The CDR3, as DNA: TGCGCCAGCAGCCTTGACCTACAGGGGAATGAAAAACTGTTTTTT. The rearrangement links TRBV4-3 to TRBJ1-4, with 7 bases lining up with TRBD1. Germline values: CDR1 LGHNA, CDR2 YSLEER. The CDR3 is made up of 15 amino acids. Germline trimming cut 4 bases from V and 5 bases from J; bases unmatched to any gene: 7.

This clone was seen a few times. The chain employs TRBV19 and TRBJ2-1; TRBD1 aligns across 10 bases. The CDR3 spans 16 residues. CDR1 and CDR2 (germline): LNHDA, SQIVND (reference sequence). The J segment lost 2 bases and the V segment lost 4 bases, leaving 5 bases of the junction unmatched. CDR3 residues: CASSRGDRGAYNEQFF. Here the CDR3 DNA reads TGTGCCAGTAGTAGGGGGGACAGGGGAGCCTACAATGAGCAGTTCTTC.

This clone was detected a few times. The V and J genes are TRBV5-6 and TRBJ2-3; no clear D. This CDR3 spans 16 amino acids. Germline CDR1 is SGHDT and CDR2 is YYEEEE. V lost 2 bases to trimming and J lost 2 bases, with 15 bases between them. CDR3 in amino acids: CASSFQAESFTDTQYF. CDR3 DNA: TGTGCCAGCAGCTTTCAGGCAGAATCCTTCACAGATACGCAGTATTTT.

Written as DNA, the CDR3 is TGTGCCAGCAGTGTTTGGGGCGGCTCACCCCTCCACTTT. This translates into CASSVWGGSPLHF. This chain links TRBV28 with TRBJ1-6, with D maybe TRBD1 (5 bases). Germline CDR1 and CDR2: MDHEN and SYDVKM. CDR3 length: 13 amino acids. Trimming pared 5 bases from V and 10 bases from J, leaving 12 bases between.

This clone was picked up a small number of times. This chain links TRBV10-3 with TRBJ1-2, with D perhaps matching TRBD1 (6 bases). This CDR3 is 15 amino acids long. Trimming took off 4 bases at V and 2 bases at J, with 14 bases between the two ends. From germline, CDR1 is ENHRY and CDR2 SYGVKD. The CDR3 nucleotides read TGTGCCATCAGTGGACAGGACACCAACAACTATGGCTACACCTTC. This encodes CAISGQDTNNYGYTF.

This clone has only a few counts. The chain uses TRBV11-3 and TRBJ2-5; TRBD1 matches at 10 bases. The CDR3 is 16 amino acids. The ends lost 1 base at V and 3 bases at J; junction bases unmatched: 5. Germline assignment: CDR1 SGHNT and CDR2 YENEEA. The CDR3 sequence: CASSLGRGTGEETQYF. The CDR3 region has the DNA TGTGCCAGCAGCTTAGGACGCGGGACAGGGGAAGAGACCCAGTACTTC.